These T cell receptor beta chains were read from a single sample in a study of response to subunit inactivated influenza vaccine. MiXCR was run by TCRdb on the RT-PCR reads, yielding one entry per CDR3 protein. This sample has under 950,000 distinct CDR3 sequences, with 21% found just once. The sequenced sample was PBMCs from blood, obtained 5 to 6 days after vaccination. The receptors shown here come from a man aged 50 or older who received an inactivated influenza vaccine. Both conserved end residues are part of each CDR3. D genes are given only for firm matches. Where a row states a size, it is once, few, many or the class of an expanded clone; other rows omit it.

clone size	V gene	D gene	J gene	CDR3 protein
many	TRBV9	TRBD2	TRBJ2-1	CASSVVTSDNEQFF
many	TRBV11-2	TRBD1	TRBJ2-1	CASSFRGQGSSYNEQFF
.	TRBV11-2	TRBD2	TRBJ2-1	CASSLTIAGRSSYNEQFF
few	TRBV20-1	TRBD2	TRBJ2-2	CSARDLTSGDTGELFF
many	TRBV12-3/TRBV12-4	.	TRBJ2-5	CASSLGTGETQYF
.	TRBV6-1	.	TRBJ2-7	CASRPWEGAEQYF
.	TRBV5-1	.	TRBJ2-7	CASSFERHEQYF
.	TRBV6-1	TRBD2	TRBJ2-7	CASSRHLAGRDYEQYF
few	TRBV7-2	.	TRBJ2-7	CASRLTAGARNEQYF
many	TRBV10-3	.	TRBJ2-5	CAISEQDWYQETQYF
.	TRBV7-2	.	TRBJ2-5	CASSLGRQWETQYF
.	TRBV20-1	TRBD2	TRBJ2-2	CSARGLAGVNTGELFF
.	TRBV7-9	.	TRBJ2-5	CASTISGGAETQYF